Following are 29 T cell receptor beta chains from one sample sequenced in a study of response to subunit inactivated influenza vaccine. One entry per CDR3 protein, called by TCRdb with MiXCR from the RT-PCR reads. The data hold about 520,000 distinct CDR3 sequences, with 25% observed a single time. The material sequenced was CD4+ T cells sorted from PBMCs, taken 5 days after vaccination. These receptors all come from a man in his fifties or sixties who received an inactivated influenza vaccine.

This clonotype was seen more than once but under ten times. In DNA form, the CDR3 reads TGCGCCAGCAGCTTAACCGGATACTCAGATACGCAGTATTTT. It specifies CASSLTGYSDTQYF. The J gene is TRBJ2-3, the V gene TRBV5-1; D uncertain. This CDR3 spans 14 amino acids. Trimming took off 2 bases at V and 4 bases at J, with 11 bases between the two ends. The V gene's germline CDR1 is SGHRS and CDR2 YFSETQ.

This clonotype was counted only a few times. V gene TRBV7-8 combines with J gene TRBJ1-1, with D perhaps TRBD1 (5 bases). Germline CDR1 SGHVS, CDR2 FQNEAQ. Trimming shortened V by 5 bases and J by 5 bases, and 9 bases separated the two germline ends. The CDR3 contains 12 residues. Here the CDR3 DNA reads TGTGCCAGCAGCCCACAGGTGACTGAAGCTTTCTTT. The encoded protein is CASSPQVTEAFF.

This sequence joins TRBV4-3 and TRBJ2-4; 9 nucleotides align to TRBD1. CDR3 length: 17 residues. The V gene's germline CDR1 is LGHNA and CDR2 YSLEER. Germline trimming cut 0 bases from V and 6 bases from J; bases unmatched to any gene: 9. CDR3 bases: TGCGCCAGCAGCCAAGATTCCGGGACAGGGTATAGAAACATTCAGTACTTC. It translates to CASSQDSGTGYRNIQYF.

V usage is TRBV19 and J usage is TRBJ2-1; 10 nucleotides align to TRBD2. V shed 1 base and J 5 bases; nucleotides not matched to a gene: 5. Looked up from germline, CDR1 is LNHDA and CDR2 is SQIVND (reference sequence). The CDR3 contains 16 residues. DNA of the CDR3: TGTGCCAGTAGTATAGCCCATAGCGGGAGGAACAATGAGCAGTTCTTC. This gives the protein CASSIAHSGRNNEQFF. Based on the CDR3 plus reference TRBV19 and TRBJ2-1, the full variable domain is DGGITQSPKYLFRKEGQNVTLSCEQNLNHDAMYWYRQDPGQGLRLIYYSQIVNDFQKGDIAEGYSVSREKKESFPLTVTSAQKNPTAFYLCASSIAHSGRNNEQFFGPGTRLTVL.

This clonotype has just a few counts. This chain links TRBV9 with TRBJ2-5; D ambiguous. V was trimmed by 2 bases and J by 1 base, leaving 6 bases between them. The CDR3 totals 13 residues. CDR1 is SGDLS, CDR2 YYNGEE, per germline. DNA of the CDR3: TGTGCCAGCAGCGTGGGGTTCCAAGAGACCCAGTACTTC. It codes for CASSVGFQETQYF.

The chain has TRBV6-2 or TRBV6-3 and TRBJ2-7; D gene unclear. The V gene lost 5 bases and the J gene lost 2 bases, with 16 bases spanning the gap. In germline, CDR1 is MNHEY, CDR2 SVGEGT. The CDR3 contains 15 residues. Here the CDR3 reads CASSPPRLDTYEQYF. The CDR3 DNA sequence: TGTGCCAGCAGTCCGCCTCGACTGGATACCTACGAGCAGTACTTC.

The chain couples TRBV29-1 to TRBJ1-1, with 8 positions matching TRBD1. The germline V gene has CDR1 SQVTM and CDR2 ANQGSEA. Trimming cost V 4 bases and J 4 bases; bases outside gene matches: 8. CDR3 length equals 14 residues. In nucleotides, the CDR3 is TGCAGCGTTGCAGGGGGCGCTGGTCGCACTGAAGCTTTCTTT. Translating gives CSVAGGAGRTEAFF.

The CDR3 sequence is CASGPQGAVETEAFF. In nucleotides, the CDR3 is TGTGCCAGCGGTCCACAGGGGGCAGTTGAAACTGAAGCTTTCTTT. The chain links TRBV12-3 or TRBV12-4 to TRBJ1-1; 9 positions match TRBD1. The V segment lost 8 bases and the J segment 5 bases; nucleotides outside the gene matches: 12. The CDR3 runs 15 residues.

The rearrangement joins TRBV18 to TRBJ2-7; a possible D gene is TRBD1 (6 bases). CDR1 and CDR2 from the germline V gene are KGHSH and LQKENI. This CDR3 contains 14 residues. V was clipped by 6 bases and J by 2 bases, with 14 bases between them. The CDR3 loop reads CASSRATGTYEQYF. The CDR3 DNA reads TGTGCCAGCTCGCGTGCGACAGGTACCTACGAGCAGTACTTC.

This sequence joins TRBV20-1 and TRBJ2-2; D gene ambiguous. CDR1 is DFQATT and CDR2 is SNEGSKA in the germline V gene (reference sequence). Deletions cut 6 bases from V and 0 bases from J, with 11 bases between. The CDR3 has 14 amino acids. The CDR3 loop is CSATPATNTGELFF. In nucleotides, the CDR3 is TGCAGTGCCACCCCGGCTACGAACACCGGGGAGCTGTTTTTT.

The chain links TRBV11-2 to TRBJ2-7, with TRBD2 identical over 9 bases. With 3 bases clipped from V and 5 bases from J, the junction kept 5 bases outside the gene matches. Per germline, CDR1 SGHAT and CDR2 FQNNGV. There are 14 residues in the CDR3. CDR3 sequence reads: CASSFERTSDEQYF. The CDR3 coding sequence is TGTGCCAGCAGCTTTGAACGGACTAGCGACGAGCAGTACTTC.

This clonotype turned up a few times. V is TRBV7-9 and J is TRBJ1-6; unclear D gene. Germline V lookup: CDR1 SEHNR, CDR2 FQNEAQ (reference sequence). V was cut by 5 bases and J by 7 bases, with 9 bases left in between. The CDR3 is 13 amino acids. CDR3 sequence reads: CASSRRENSPLHF. CDR3 nucleotides: TGTGCCAGCAGCCGACGGGAGAATTCACCCCTCCACTTT. The variable domain in full, with the rest retrieved from reference TRBV7-9 and TRBJ1-6, is DTGVSQNPRHKITKRGQNVTFRCDPISEHNRLYWYRQTLGQGPEFLTYFQNEAQLEKSRLLSDRFSAERPKGSFSTLEIQRTEQGDSAMYLCASSRRENSPLHFGNGTRLTVT.

This clonotype was counted only a few times. The chain uses TRBV27 and TRBJ2-7; TRBD2 matches at 8 bases. CDR1 and CDR2 (germline): MNHEY, SMNVEV (reference sequence). Trimming at V came to 1 base and at J to 3 bases, leaving 5 bases not matched to a gene. The CDR3 is 15 amino acids. The CDR3 nucleotides are TGTGCCAGCAGTTTATTTAGCGGGATGGTCTACGAGCAGTACTTC. Translated, it gives CASSLFSGMVYEQYF.

CDR3 nucleotides: TGTGCCACCAGTGGTGTGGGCCAGCCCCAGCATTTT. Translating it yields CATSGVGQPQHF. The chain has TRBV24-1 and TRBJ1-5, with D unresolved. Germline assignment: CDR1 KGHDR and CDR2 SFDVKD. V lost 5 bases to trimming and J lost 7 bases, with 8 bases between them. The CDR3 sequence is 12 residues long.

The rearrangement joins TRBV7-2 to TRBJ2-7; D unclear. The CDR3 sequence is 15 residues long. V was clipped by 1 base and J by 0 bases, with 10 bases between them. Germline V CDR1 and CDR2: SGHTA, FQGNSA. Here the CDR3 reads CASSLGPDTSYEQYF. In DNA form, the CDR3 reads TGTGCCAGCAGCTTAGGGCCTGACACCTCCTACGAGCAGTACTTC.

The chain combines TRBV11-2 with TRBJ2-3, with no clear D. The V end was cut by 4 bases, the J end by 2 bases, with 10 bases between. The germline V gene has CDR1 SGHAT and CDR2 FQNNGV. The CDR3 runs to 14 residues. Here the CDR3 DNA reads TGTGCCAGCAGCTGGGCAGCCTACACAGATACGCAGTATTTT. It specifies CASSWAAYTDTQYF.

This clonotype has a single count. The J gene is TRBJ2-7, the V gene TRBV5-1, with 14 bases that match TRBD2. Per germline, CDR1 SGHRS and CDR2 YFSETQ. CDR3 size: 16 residues. Trimming took 4 bases from V and 2 from J; bases not matched to a gene: 5. This CDR3 is CASSGLAGGPTYEQYF. CDR3 coding DNA: TGCGCCAGCAGCGGACTAGCGGGGGGTCCCACCTACGAGCAGTACTTC. Combining the CDR3 with reference TRBV5-1 and TRBJ2-7 gives the whole variable domain KAGVTQTPRYLIKTRGQQVTLSCSPISGHRSVSWYQQTPGQGLQFLFEYFSETQRNKGNFPGRFSGRQFSNSRSEMNVSTLELGDSALYLCASSGLAGGPTYEQYFGPGTRLTVT.

The V gene is TRBV18, the J gene TRBJ2-7; D gene uncertain. Trimming pared 5 bases from V and 0 bases from J, leaving 8 bases between. Germline-derived CDR1 and CDR2 are KGHSH and LQKENI. The CDR3 is 13 amino acids. In DNA, the CDR3 is TGTGCCAGCTCATCAGCGACCTCCTACGAGCAGTACTTC. Its translation: CASSSATSYEQYF. The variable domain in full, completed from reference TRBV18 and TRBJ2-7, reads NAGVMQNPRHLVRRRGQEARLRCSPMKGHSHVYWYRQLPEEGLKFMVYLQKENIIDESGMPKERFSAEFPKEGPSILRIQQVVRGDSAAYFCASSSATSYEQYFGPGTRLTVT.

In its sample, this clonotype was seen a few times. The chain uses TRBV7-8 and TRBJ2-1; D not resolved. V was pared by 2 bases and J by 7 bases, with 12 bases between. The CDR3 loop spans 14 amino acids. Germline values: CDR1 SGHVS, CDR2 FQNEAQ. CDR3 sequence reads: CASSLRLVGNEQFF. CDR3 nucleotides: TGTGCCAGCAGCTTAAGGCTAGTAGGTAATGAGCAGTTCTTC. The whole variable domain, remainder taken from reference TRBV7-8 and TRBJ2-1, is GAGVSQSPRYKVAKRGQDVALRCDPISGHVSLFWYQQALGQGPEFLTYFQNEAQLDKSGLPSDRFFAERPEGSVSTLKIQRTQQEDSAVYLCASSLRLVGNEQFFGPGTRLTVL.

The V gene is TRBV12-3 or TRBV12-4, the J gene TRBJ1-6; 7 nucleotides align to TRBD1. V shed 7 bases and J 6 bases; nucleotides not matched to a gene: 6. The CDR3 spans 14 residues. For the CDR3, the DNA is TGTGCCAGCAATCTAGGGGGCATTAATTCACCCCTCCACTTT. This sequence encodes CASNLGGINSPLHF.

The chain joins TRBV9 to TRBJ2-1; TRBD2 is a possible D gene (6 bases). There are 16 residues in the CDR3. Per the germline V gene, CDR1 is SGDLS and CDR2 is YYNGEE. The V end was cut by 0 bases, the J end by 0 bases, with 10 bases between. This CDR3 is CASSVGAGSSYNEQFF. In DNA form, the CDR3 reads TGTGCCAGCAGCGTAGGGGCGGGGAGCTCCTACAATGAGCAGTTCTTC.

V and J are TRBV12-3 or TRBV12-4 and TRBJ1-4, with D perhaps matching TRBD1 (5 bases). The CDR3 loop spans 14 amino acids. The ends were cut back, 6 bases at V and 4 bases at J, with 12 bases in the middle. In DNA form, the CDR3 reads TGTGCCAGCAGGCCGGGACTGCTTAATGAAAAACTGTTTTTT. Translating gives CASRPGLLNEKLFF.

The chain carries TRBV20-1 and TRBJ1-2, with D unclear. V lost 0 bases and J lost 4, with 9 bases in between. The CDR3 spans 13 residues. CDR1 and CDR2 (germline): DFQATT, SNEGSKA (reference sequence). This CDR3 is CSARDKRTYGYTF. CDR3 nucleotides: TGCAGTGCTAGAGATAAGCGGACCTATGGCTACACCTTC.

This clonotype was seen a handful of times. The chain has TRBV5-5 and TRBJ1-5; D call uncertain. Germline CDR1 SGHKS, CDR2 YYEKEE (reference sequence). V was pared by 0 bases and J by 5 bases, with 12 bases between. The CDR3 is 15 residues long. The CDR3 region has the DNA TGTGCCAGCAGCTTGGTAGGGCAGTCCCATCAGCCCCAGCATTTT. It encodes CASSLVGQSHQPQHF.

The V call is TRBV6-1, the J call TRBJ2-3; 8 bases match TRBD2. Germline V lookup: CDR1 MNHNS, CDR2 SASEGT. CDR3 length: 14 amino acids. V dropped 8 bases and J dropped 4; count of bases not matched to a gene: 8. This CDR3 is CASQWAGGSDTQYF. CDR3 coding DNA: TGTGCCAGCCAATGGGCGGGAGGATCAGATACGCAGTATTTT.

The chain carries TRBV20-1 and TRBJ2-1; 9 bases agree with TRBD2. Trimming took 5 bases from V and 9 from J; bases not matched to a gene: 17. The CDR3 has 16 residues. Germline V gives CDR1 DFQATT, CDR2 SNEGSKA (reference sequence). The CDR3 is CSAGTFLAGLWGEQFF. The CDR3 DNA reads as TGCAGTGCTGGAACCTTTCTAGCGGGACTTTGGGGTGAGCAGTTCTTC.

This clonotype was observed a few times. This chain joins TRBV5-6 and TRBJ1-4, with D perhaps TRBD1 (6 bases). The germline V gene encodes CDR1 SGHDT and CDR2 YYEEEE. The CDR3 runs to 16 residues. The V gene lost 4 bases and the J gene lost 10 bases, with 23 bases spanning the gap. The CDR3 spells CASSILQTGSLRKLFF. Here the CDR3 DNA reads TGTGCCAGCAGCATCCTACAGACAGGCAGTCTGAGAAAACTGTTTTTT.

This clonotype was detected only a few times. The chain combines TRBV7-2 with TRBJ2-1; D possibly corresponds to TRBD2 (6 bases). Germline assignment: CDR1 SGHTA and CDR2 FQGNSA. Deletions cut 3 bases from V and 7 bases from J, with 16 bases between. The CDR3 totals 15 residues. CDR3 region: CASSFRAGGRNEQFF. CDR3 nucleotide sequence: TGTGCCAGCAGCTTTCGGGCTGGGGGGAGAAATGAGCAGTTCTTC.

J is TRBJ2-2 and V is TRBV6-5, with 8 nucleotides matching TRBD1. CDR1 is MNHEY and CDR2 is SVGAGI in the germline V gene. Trimming cost V 2 bases and J 8 bases; bases outside gene matches: 13. The CDR3 is 17 amino acids. The CDR3 reads CASSYRITRGHWGELFF. The CDR3 region has the DNA TGTGCCAGCAGTTACCGGATTACCAGGGGGCACTGGGGGGAGCTGTTTTTT.